These 24 T cell receptor beta chains came from one sample sequenced in a study of metastatic and nonmetastatic thyroid tumors. No treatment of any kind had been given to any patient before thyroid surgery. Using MiXCR, TCRdb re-called clones from the PCR reads. Of roughly 30,000 clones listed, around a quarter are singletons. Sequencing was carried out using blood. The source is a female donor with papillary thyroid cancer or a benign thyroid nodule (not recorded which). Some clones in this sample may be carry-over from other donors' samples.

The table lists this clone with many counts. The V gene is TRBV4-1, the J gene TRBJ2-6, with 9 bases identical to TRBD1. Germline V CDR1 and CDR2: MGHRA, YSYEKL. Trimming removed 4 bases from V and 1 base from J; junction bases left unmatched: 8. CDR3 length: 18 residues. CDR3 sequence: CASSRTGEFMSGANVLTF. CDR3 coding DNA: TGCGCCAGCAGCCGGACAGGGGAATTTATGTCTGGGGCCAACGTCCTGACTTTC.

This clone has at least ten counts. V and J are TRBV30 and TRBJ1-2; TRBD1 matches 8 bases. The CDR3 covers 15 residues. Germline loops: CDR1 GTSNPN, CDR2 SVGIG (reference sequence). V was clipped by 6 bases and J by 5 bases; unmatched bases: 14. This CDR3 is CACQGALSRGYGYTF. As DNA, the CDR3 is TGTGCCTGCCAGGGGGCGCTAAGCCGGGGATATGGCTACACCTTC.

The rearrangement uses TRBV7-6 and TRBJ2-7; D is perhaps TRBD2 (5 bases). The germline V gene has CDR1 SGHVS and CDR2 FNYEAQ. The V gene lost 4 bases and the J gene lost 6 bases, with 7 bases spanning the gap. The CDR3 is made up of 11 amino acids. Here the CDR3 DNA reads TGTGCCAGCAGCTCAGGAGGCGAGCAGTACTTC. It specifies CASSSGGEQYF.

This clone came up many times. V is TRBV7-6 and J is TRBJ1-1, with D perhaps TRBD1 (5 bases). The CDR3 extends over 15 amino acids. Trimming took off 1 base at V and 8 bases at J, with 17 bases between the two ends. CDR1 SGHVS and CDR2 FNYEAQ come from the germline V gene. The CDR3 DNA reads as TGTGCCAGCAGCTTAGACGACGGCCAGAGGGGCGAAGCTTTCTTT. This gives the protein CASSLDDGQRGEAFF.

This clone is judged medium-sized (0.01 to 0.1%). The rearrangement links TRBV6-1 to TRBJ2-3; the D gene is possibly TRBD2 (7 bases). Germline V gene lookup returns CDR1 MNHNS and CDR2 SASEGT. The CDR3 contains 16 residues. The V end was cut by 5 bases, the J end by 2 bases, with 17 bases between. The CDR3 loop is CASSQRGRENTDTQYF. The CDR3 coding sequence is TGTGCCAGCAGTCAAAGGGGGAGGGAAAACACAGATACGCAGTATTTT.

This clone was seen many times. The genes are TRBV12-3 or TRBV12-4 and TRBJ2-4; 8 bases map to TRBD1. V lost 4 bases and J lost 0; bases outside the gene matches: 5. The CDR3 extends over 16 amino acids. The CDR3 DNA sequence: TGTGCCAGCAGTTCGGGACAGGCGATAGCCAAAAACATTCAGTACTTC. As protein: CASSSGQAIAKNIQYF.

This clone appeared many times. The rearrangement joins TRBV30 to TRBJ1-5; 8 positions agree with TRBD1. J was trimmed by 6 bases and V by 1 base; bases with no gene match: 5. Per germline, CDR1 GTSNPN and CDR2 SVGIG (reference sequence). CDR3 size: 14 residues. The DNA of the CDR3 is TGTGCCTGGAGTGCCACAGGGGGGGGTCAGCCCCAGCATTTT. This sequence encodes CAWSATGGGQPQHF.

The chain combines TRBV5-6 with TRBJ2-7; TRBD2 matches at 8 bases. This CDR3 is built from 14 residues. Germline V CDR1 and CDR2: SGHDT, YYEEEE. J lost 4 bases, V lost 4 bases, and 7 bases had no gene match. As DNA, the CDR3 is TGTGCCAGCAGCCATCCGGGACTAGGTTACGAGCAGTACTTC. It encodes CASSHPGLGYEQYF.

This chain joins TRBV20-1 and TRBJ1-1, with D hard to call. The ends were cut back, 3 bases at V and 3 bases at J, with 8 bases in the middle. Germline CDR1 and CDR2: DFQATT and SNEGSKA (reference sequence). This CDR3 region has 12 residues. The DNA for the CDR3 is TGCAGTGCTAGGGAACCTTACACTGAAGCTTTCTTT. Amino acids: CSAREPYTEAFF.

This clone has at least ten counts. The chain combines TRBV7-2 with TRBJ2-1, with D unclear. Looked up from germline, CDR1 is SGHTA and CDR2 is FQGNSA. The CDR3 loop spans 13 amino acids. Trimming took 1 base from V and 5 from J, leaving 6 bases between them. CDR3 DNA: TGTGCCAGCAGCTTAGTAGGGAACAATGAGCAGTTCTTC. Its protein product is CASSLVGNNEQFF.

By sample share, this clone is medium-sized (0.01 to 0.1%). The chain has TRBV6-5 and TRBJ2-7; the D gene is possibly TRBD1 (5 bases). CDR1 and CDR2 (germline): MNHEY, SVGAGI. This CDR3 is built from 14 residues. The germline V and J ends were trimmed by 2 bases and 3 bases, with 11 bases remaining between them. CDR3 sequence (DNA): TGTGCCAGCAGTTACCTAGACAGCCACTACGAGCAGTACTTC. It yields the protein CASSYLDSHYEQYF.

This clone occurred once. J is TRBJ2-3 and V is TRBV11-2, with TRBD2 identical over 8 bases. J gave up 5 bases and V 8 bases, and 12 bases lay outside the gene matches. This CDR3 is 15 amino acids long. In germline, CDR1 is SGHAT, CDR2 FQNNGV. The CDR3 DNA sequence: TGTGCCAGCCTCCGTGGCGGGAGGATTGTAGATACGCAGTATTTT. Translated: CASLRGGRIVDTQYF.

This clone was counted many times. This chain connects TRBV3-1 to TRBJ1-1; 8 nucleotides align to TRBD1. J gave up 4 bases and V 1 base, and 5 bases lay outside the gene matches. The CDR3 covers 15 residues. Germline V gives CDR1 LGHDT, CDR2 YNNKEL (reference sequence). Here the CDR3 DNA reads TGTGCCAGCAGCCAAGCTACAGGGGGAAGCACTGAAGCTTTCTTT. Encoded protein: CASSQATGGSTEAFF.

This clone appeared many times. In nucleotides, the CDR3 is TGTGCCTGGAGTCTTCTGGACAGGGGATCACCAAAACTGTTTTTT. Its translation is CAWSLLDRGSPKLFF. The chain recombines TRBV30 with TRBJ1-4, with 9 positions matching TRBD1. Germline CDR1 and CDR2: GTSNPN and SVGIG (reference sequence). The CDR3 contains 15 residues. V was clipped by 2 bases and J by 10 bases; unmatched bases: 11.

The chain uses TRBV6-1 and TRBJ1-1; D is perhaps TRBD1 (5 bases). V gave up 4 bases and J gave up 0 bases, with 9 bases separating them. The CDR3 runs to 14 residues. CDR1 is MNHNS, CDR2 SASEGT, per germline. CDR3 bases: TGTGCCAGCAGTGCGGGACGTATGAACACTGAAGCTTTCTTT. Translation: CASSAGRMNTEAFF.

This clone was detected only a few times. This chain uses TRBV25-1 with TRBJ1-1, with TRBD1 matching 7 bases. Per germline, CDR1 MGHDK and CDR2 SYGVNS. The CDR3 runs to 13 residues. Losses at the gene ends were 4 bases for V and 8 bases for J; bases not matched to a gene: 7. The CDR3 spells CASSAWTGVEAFF. The CDR3 region has the DNA TGTGCCAGCAGTGCCTGGACAGGAGTCGAAGCTTTCTTT. Looking up the rest from reference TRBV25-1 and TRBJ1-1 gives the full variable domain: EADIYQTPRYLVIGTGKKITLECSQTMGHDKMYWYQQDPGMELHLIHYSYGVNSTEKGDLSSESTVSRIRTEHFPLTLESARPSHTSQYLCASSAWTGVEAFFGQGTRLTVV.

Many counts were recorded for this clone. V and J are TRBV9 and TRBJ2-1; the D gene could be TRBD1 or TRBD2 (7 bases each). Germline V gene sequence: CDR1 SGDLS, CDR2 YYNGEE. There are 16 residues in the CDR3. V lost 3 bases to trimming and J lost 8 bases, with 21 bases between them. CDR3 in DNA: TGTGCCAGCAGCGGAGGGGGCGGGAGCCCCGGCGATGAGCAGTTCTTC. Its translation: CASSGGGGSPGDEQFF. Looking up the rest from reference TRBV9 and TRBJ2-1 gives the full variable domain: DSGVTQTPKHLITATGQRVTLRCSPRSGDLSVYWYQQSLDQGLQFLIQYYNGEERAKGNILERFSAQQFPDLHSELNLSSLELGDSALYFCASSGGGGSPGDEQFFGPGTRLTVL.

The sample holds many counts of this clone. J is TRBJ2-1 and V is TRBV4-3; 10 nucleotides agree with TRBD2. The V gene's germline CDR1 is LGHNA and CDR2 YSLEER. The trim removed 0 bases at V and 8 bases at J, leaving 4 bases unmatched. The CDR3 extends over 15 amino acids. The CDR3 sequence: CASSQEVAGGHEQFF. Here the CDR3 DNA reads TGCGCCAGCAGCCAAGAGGTAGCGGGAGGCCATGAGCAGTTCTTC.

This clone was seen only a few times. The junction and the germline gene differ at one end; a read error may be behind it. This sample also contains other DNA sequences that code for the same CDR3. The rearrangement joins TRBV6-1 to TRBJ1-2, with 8 bases aligning to TRBD1. The CDR3 consists of 14 residues. CDR1 and CDR2 (germline): MNHNS, SASEGT. The DNA of the CDR3 is TGTGCCAGCACCGGGACAGGTCCTAACTATGTCTACACCTTC. Amino acid sequence: CASTGTGPNYVYTF.

The genes are TRBV10-2 and TRBJ1-1; 7 bases are a match to TRBD1. The CDR3 has 13 residues. The V gene's germline CDR1 is WSHSY and CDR2 SAAADI. J lost 0 bases, V lost 6 bases, and 1 base had no gene match. The CDR3 coding sequence is TGCGCCAGCAGGGACAGGTTGAACACTGAAGCTTTCTTT. Protein product: CASRDRLNTEAFF.

This clone showed up many times. The chain links TRBV18 to TRBJ2-1; D unresolved. The CDR3 contains 15 residues. The V gene lost 3 bases and the J gene lost 1 base, with 10 bases spanning the gap. Germline lookup yields CDR1 KGHSH and CDR2 LQKENI. The CDR3 DNA is TGTGCCAGCTCACCTTGGTCCGGATCCTACAATGAGCAGTTCTTC. This translates into CASSPWSGSYNEQFF.

V usage is TRBV28 and J usage is TRBJ2-3; D gene uncertain. Trimming removed 3 bases at V and 1 base at J, with 20 bases between. The CDR3 is 18 residues long. Germline-derived CDR1 and CDR2 are MDHEN and SYDVKM. CDR3 nucleotide sequence: TGTGCCAGCAGTTTGGGATTTGGTCGGGTAAAGGGCACAGATACGCAGTATTTT. It specifies CASSLGFGRVKGTDTQYF.

This clone was picked up a small number of times. The chain links TRBV12-3 or TRBV12-4 to TRBJ1-1, with 7 bases that match TRBD1. This CDR3 has 11 amino acids. Unmatched junction bases numbered 3, after V lost 6 bases and J lost 8 bases. Here the CDR3 reads CASSRDSEAFF. The DNA of the CDR3 is TGTGCCAGCAGCCGGGACAGCGAAGCTTTCTTT.

Remarks on this clone: The junction shows a germline mismatch at one end, possibly a read error. The rearrangement joins TRBV6-1 to TRBJ2-6; D is perhaps TRBD1 (7 bases). The CDR3 is 17 amino acids. Germline V gives CDR1 MNHNS, CDR2 SASEGT. CDR3 in DNA: TGTGCCATCAGCACCATACAGGGGAGGAGTGGGGCCAACTTCCTGACTTTC. It specifies CAISTIQGRSGANFLTF.